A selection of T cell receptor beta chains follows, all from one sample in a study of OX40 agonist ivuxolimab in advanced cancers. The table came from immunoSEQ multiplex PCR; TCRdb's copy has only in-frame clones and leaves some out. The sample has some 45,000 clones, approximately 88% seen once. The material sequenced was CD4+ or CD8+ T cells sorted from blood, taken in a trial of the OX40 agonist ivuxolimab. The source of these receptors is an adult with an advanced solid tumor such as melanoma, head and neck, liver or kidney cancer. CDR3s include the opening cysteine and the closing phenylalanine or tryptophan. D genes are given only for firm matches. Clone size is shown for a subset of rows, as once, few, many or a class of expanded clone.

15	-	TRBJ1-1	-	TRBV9	CASSLFEGPNTEAFF	TGTGCCAGCAGCCTCTTTGAGGGCCCTAACACTGAAGCTTTCTTT
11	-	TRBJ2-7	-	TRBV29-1	CSVYSLNEQYF	TGCAGCGTGTATTCCCTCAACGAGCAGTACTTC
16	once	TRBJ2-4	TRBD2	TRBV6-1	CASSEILAGPKNIQYF	TGTGCCAGCAGTGAAATACTAGCGGGACCCAAAAACATTCAGTACTTC
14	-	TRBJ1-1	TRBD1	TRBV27	CASSPQGANTEAFF	TGTGCCAGCAGTCCACAGGGGGCGAACACTGAAGCTTTCTTT
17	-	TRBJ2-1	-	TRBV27	CASSVTGGVQSWSEQFF	TGTGCCAGCAGTGTGACAGGAGGAGTCCAATCTTGGAGTGAGCAGTTCTTC
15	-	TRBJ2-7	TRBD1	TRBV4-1	CASSTRTGGLSEQYF	TGCGCCAGCAGCACCCGGACAGGGGGATTGAGCGAGCAGTACTTC
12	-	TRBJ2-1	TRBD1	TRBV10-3	CAISIDRDEQFF	TGTGCCATCAGTATAGACAGGGACGAGCAGTTCTTC
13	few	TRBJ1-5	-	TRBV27	CASSPLSNQPQHF	TGTGCCAGCAGTCCCTTGAGCAATCAGCCCCAGCATTTT
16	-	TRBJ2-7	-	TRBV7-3	CASSAPGSQAPYEQYF	TGTGCCAGCAGCGCCCCCGGGTCTCAAGCGCCCTACGAGCAGTACTTC
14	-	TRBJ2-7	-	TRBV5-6	CASSLGDSSYEQYF	TGTGCCAGCAGCTTGGGGGACTCATCCTACGAGCAGTACTTC
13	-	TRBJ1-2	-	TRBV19	CASEGASNYGYTF	TGTGCCAGTGAGGGTGCGTCCAACTATGGCTACACCTTC
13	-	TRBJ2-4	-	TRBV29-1	CSVVTEGKNIQYF	TGCAGCGTCGTGACAGAGGGCAAAAACATTCAGTACTTC
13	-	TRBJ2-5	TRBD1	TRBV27	CASSWTGEETQYF	TGTGCCAGCAGTTGGACAGGGGAAGAGACCCAGTACTTC
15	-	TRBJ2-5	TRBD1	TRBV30	CAWSVLQGAGETQYF	TGTGCCTGGAGTGTACTACAGGGGGCTGGAGAGACCCAGTACTTC
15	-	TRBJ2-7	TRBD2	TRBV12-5	CASGFHTSGAYEQYF	TGTGCTAGTGGTTTTCATACTAGCGGAGCCTACGAGCAGTACTTC
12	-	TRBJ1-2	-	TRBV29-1	CSVQGLGYGYTF	TGCAGCGTTCAGGGGCTAGGTTACGGCTACACCTTC